The 5 T cell receptor beta chains reported below all come from one sample, sequenced in a study of Tregs in tolerant kidney transplant recipients. Their target antigens are unknown. Method: immunoSEQ multiplex PCR; TCRdb's copy keeps in-frame clones and lacks some. The sample consists of 4,000 to 5,500 clones, 35% to 50% of them appearing once. Specimen: CD8+ T cells from blood cultured with allogeneic cells. Every receptor here comes from a human donor in good health.

The genes are TRBV4-3 and TRBJ1-3; 7 bases are shared with TRBD1. The junction had 1 base not matched to a gene; V was cut back by 1 base and J by 1 base. This CDR3 has 15 amino acids. Germline lookup yields CDR1 LGHNA and CDR2 YSLEER. Written as DNA, the CDR3 is TGCGCCAGCAGCCAAGTGACAGGGTCTGGAAACACCATATATTTT. Protein sequence: CASSQVTGSGNTIYF.

V gene TRBV6-9 combines with J gene TRBJ2-7; D tentatively fits TRBD1 or TRBD2 (5 bases each). CDR3 length: 15 amino acids. Per the germline V gene, CDR1 is MNHGY and CDR2 is SVAAGI. Trimming took off 6 bases at V and 0 bases at J, with 15 bases between the two ends. The CDR3 nucleotides are TGTGCCAGCAGCCAAGCCGGGACGTACTCCTACGAGCAGTACTTC. Its translation: CASSQAGTYSYEQYF.

This clone occurred a few times. CDR3 residues: CSVGTGEAFF. CDR3 in DNA: TGCAGCGTTGGGACAGGGGAAGCTTTCTTT. The rearrangement joins TRBV29-1 to TRBJ1-1, with 8 positions matching TRBD1. The V gene end was trimmed by 4 bases and the J gene end by 8 bases; junction bases not matched to a gene: 0. The CDR3 totals 10 residues. Germline V CDR1 and CDR2: SQVTM, ANQGSEA.

This chain connects TRBV19 to TRBJ2-1; 7 nucleotides agree with TRBD2. This CDR3 is 14 amino acids long. Germline CDR1 is LNHDA and CDR2 is SQIVND (reference sequence). The V segment lost 2 bases and the J segment 9 bases; nucleotides outside the gene matches: 7. CDR3 sequence: CASSIWGGVGEQFF. The CDR3 DNA follows: TGTGCCAGTAGTATATGGGGGGGGGTAGGTGAGCAGTTCTTC.

This chain connects TRBV5-4 to TRBJ1-5; no clear D. Germline V gene data show CDR1 as SGHNT and CDR2 as YYREEE (reference sequence). The CDR3 has 15 residues. Trimming stripped 4 bases from V and 0 bases from J, with 11 bases between. The CDR3 here is CASSPQANSNQPQHF. CDR3 DNA: TGTGCCAGCAGCCCCCAGGCCAATAGCAATCAGCCCCAGCATTTT.